The rows below give T cell receptor beta chains drawn from one sample of a study of blood T cell repertoires in COVID-19. TCRdb's copy holds only in-frame clones and misses some; the assay was immunoSEQ multiplex PCR. The repertoire holds about 91,000 clones, with 88% as singletons. The source material was peripheral blood. These receptors were obtained from an elderly woman with active COVID-19. Each CDR3 is given with its conserved first and last residue. The order of the fields is D gene, V gene, J gene, clone size, CDR3 protein, CDR3 DNA. A D gene is named only where the DNA matches it firmly. The size entry is marked missing in some rows and otherwise reads once, few, many or a size class.

-	TRBV15	TRBJ2-1	once	CATSSPPSREQFF	TGTGCCACCAGCAGCCCCCCCAGCAGGGAGCAGTTCTTC
-	TRBV11-2	TRBJ1-2	-	CASSPPTNNYGYTF	TGTGCCAGCAGCCCACCCACAAATAACTATGGCTACACCTTC
TRBD2	TRBV27	TRBJ2-1	-	CASSLGTSGASSYNEQFF	TGTGCCAGCAGTTTAGGGACTAGCGGGGCGAGCTCCTACAATGAGCAGTTCTTC
TRBD1	TRBV18	TRBJ1-3	few	CASSPISTGSGNTIYF	TGTGCCAGCTCACCGATTTCGACAGGGTCCGGAAACACCATATATTTT
-	TRBV9	TRBJ2-5	once	CASSVEATLGETQYF	TGTGCCAGCAGCGTAGAGGCTACCCTCGGGGAGACCCAGTACTTC
-	TRBV7-2	TRBJ1-1	-	CASSSRRTEAFF	TGTGCCAGCAGCTCCAGGAGGACTGAAGCTTTCTTT
-	TRBV19	TRBJ1-2	-	CASSISILYGYTF	TGTGCCAGTAGTATCTCTATTCTCTATGGCTACACCTTC
-	TRBV4-3	TRBJ1-2	once	CASSPNGGGDGYTF	TGCGCCAGCAGCCCAAACGGCGGGGGGGATGGCTACACCTTC
-	TRBV7-3	TRBJ2-1	once	CASSPSGGGSGLYNEQFF	TGTGCCAGCAGCCCCTCCGGGGGCGGGAGTGGATTGTACAATGAGCAGTTCTTC
TRBD2	TRBV9	TRBJ2-2	-	CASSVTGGAGELFF	TGTGCCAGCAGCGTTACCGGGGGGGCCGGGGAGCTGTTTTTT
-	TRBV7-9	TRBJ2-7	-	CASSLSYEVSYEQYF	TGTGCCAGCAGCTTATCTTATGAGGTTTCCTACGAGCAGTACTTC
-	TRBV29-1	TRBJ2-5	-	CSGQEGRETQYF	TGCAGCGGCCAAGAGGGCAGGGAGACCCAGTACTTC
-	TRBV2	TRBJ2-5	once	CASRRTVQETQYF	TGTGCCAGCAGAAGGACAGTTCAAGAGACCCAGTACTTC
TRBD1	TRBV9	TRBJ1-2	-	CASSVGRGQGADYGYTF	TGTGCCAGCAGCGTAGGTAGGGGACAGGGGGCGGACTATGGCTACACCTTC
-	TRBV6-5	TRBJ2-5	-	CASAREWRETQYF	TGTGCCAGCGCCCGGGAGTGGCGGGAGACCCAGTACTTC
-	TRBV6-5	TRBJ2-7	-	CASKLTEQYF	TGTGCCAGCAAGTTGACAGAGCAGTACTTC
-	TRBV4-2	TRBJ2-2	-	CASSRQTLTADTGELFF	TGTGCCAGCAGCCGACAGACCCTAACCGCCGACACCGGGGAGCTGTTTTTT
-	TRBV27	TRBJ2-1	few	CASSHRDINEQFF	TGTGCCAGCAGCCACCGGGACATCAATGAGCAGTTCTTC
TRBD1	TRBV7-2	TRBJ2-3	-	CASSYGQGAYF	TGTGCCAGCAGCTATGGACAGGGGGCGTATTTT
-	TRBV7-9	TRBJ2-2	-	CASSYFVDTGELFF	TGTGCCAGCAGCTATTTCGTCGACACCGGGGAGCTGTTTTTT
-	TRBV27	TRBJ1-1	-	CASSFRGMAEAFF	TGTGCCAGCAGTTTTAGGGGAATGGCTGAAGCTTTCTTT
-	TRBV28	TRBJ2-6	-	CASSNPRSGQGIGANVLTF	TGTGCCAGCAGCAACCCCCGTAGCGGCCAAGGGATCGGGGCCAACGTCCTGACTTTC
-	TRBV4-2	TRBJ2-7	-	CASSQEYRVTYEQYF	TGTGCCAGCAGCCAAGAATACAGGGTTACCTACGAGCAGTACTTC
TRBD2	TRBV24-1	TRBJ2-1	-	CATSDPRPGLAGLYNEQFF	TGTGCCACCAGTGATCCGCGTCCGGGACTAGCGGGTTTATACAATGAGCAGTTCTTC
-	TRBV29-1	TRBJ1-1	-	CSVLANTEAFF	TGCAGCGTTCTGGCGAACACTGAAGCTTTCTTT
TRBD2	TRBV7-3	TRBJ2-1	-	CASSIRLAVRSGSEQFF	TGTGCCAGCAGCATACGACTAGCGGTCCGCTCGGGGAGTGAGCAGTTCTTC
-	TRBV7-3	TRBJ1-2	-	CASSFREGDGYTF	TGTGCCAGCAGCTTTCGGGAGGGAGATGGCTACACCTTC
TRBD2	TRBV28	TRBJ2-1	-	CASIMGGSLANEQFF	TGTGCCAGCATAATGGGGGGGTCCTTGGCCAATGAGCAGTTCTTC
-	TRBV9	TRBJ2-3	few	CASSPLSGGGRWLTQYF	TGTGCCAGCAGCCCCCTTTCGGGGGGCGGAAGGTGGCTCACGCAGTATTTT
-	TRBV21-1	TRBJ2-7	-	CASSETPGLGVEQYF	TGTGCCAGCAGCGAGACACCGGGACTAGGAGTCGAGCAGTACTTC
-	TRBV24-1	TRBJ2-5	-	CATSGRRQETQYF	TGTGCCACCAGTGGGAGGAGACAAGAGACCCAGTACTTC
TRBD2	TRBV3-1/TRBV3-2	TRBJ2-2	-	CASSALRASGRANTGELFF	TGTGCCAGCAGCGCACTGAGGGCTAGCGGGAGGGCTAACACCGGGGAGCTGTTTTTT
TRBD1	TRBV27	TRBJ2-7	once	CASRRDRGYEQYF	TGTGCCAGCAGGCGGGACAGGGGTTACGAGCAGTACTTC
TRBD2	TRBV5-1	TRBJ2-3	-	CASSLASGRADTQYF	TGCGCCAGCAGCTTGGCTAGCGGGAGGGCAGATACGCAGTATTTT
TRBD1	TRBV19	TRBJ1-1	-	CASLDRPTEAFF	TGTGCCAGTTTGGACAGGCCAACTGAAGCTTTCTTT
TRBD2	TRBV15	TRBJ2-7	-	CATSRDVSGIGSYEQYF	TGTGCCACCAGCAGAGATGTCAGCGGGATAGGGTCCTACGAGCAGTACTTC